The next 4 T cell receptor beta chains were all read from a single sample in a study of T-cell reconstitution after alpha-beta-depleted transplantation in children. Unique molecular identifiers were incorporated into the prepared TCRbeta library. Each CDR3 protein is one row after TCRdb ran MiXCR on the PCR reads. The data hold 700,000 to 950,000 distinct CDR3 sequences, with under 20% observed a single time. This material consisted of PBMCs, mostly from graft donor cells, taken 360 days after TCRalphabeta/CD19-depleted stem cell transplant. These receptors were collected from a male patient aged 10 to 17 who had a stem cell transplant for acute lymphoblastic leukemia, so the T cells may come from the graft donor.

This chain links TRBV7-9 with TRBJ2-3, with a weak D call TRBD1 (6 bases). Trimming removed 2 bases from V and 2 bases from J, with 11 bases in between. The CDR3 spans 15 residues. Germline V gene lookup returns CDR1 SEHNR and CDR2 FQNEAQ (reference sequence). CDR3 residues: CASSLITGTTDTQYF. CDR3 nucleotides: TGTGCCAGCAGCTTAATCACAGGGACCACAGATACGCAGTATTTT.

This clonotype was detected many times. The genes are TRBV7-9 and TRBJ2-7, with D hard to call. Germline V CDR1 and CDR2: SEHNR, FQNEAQ (reference sequence). The CDR3 length is 12 residues. Trimming shortened V by 5 bases and J by 3 bases, and 8 bases separated the two germline ends. CDR3 in DNA: TGTGCCAGCAGCCGAGAAAGCTACGAGCAGTACTTC. It yields the protein CASSRESYEQYF.

In its sample, this clonotype was seen many times. The V gene is TRBV9, the J gene TRBJ2-1, with D unclear. Germline assignment: CDR1 SGDLS and CDR2 YYNGEE. The CDR3 runs 14 residues. V lost 0 bases and J lost 8, with 12 bases in between. The CDR3 bases are TGTGCCAGCAGCGTAGGCTCTAGGAATGATGAGCAGTTCTTC. Translating it yields CASSVGSRNDEQFF.

In the case of this clonotype: The conserved phenylalanine or tryptophan normally closing the CDR3 is absent here, so this likely arose from a read error. V and J are TRBV18 and TRBJ2-4; 7 nucleotides align to TRBD1. The V and J ends lost 3 bases and 6 bases, in that order; junction bases with no gene match: 8. Germline CDR1 is KGHSH and CDR2 is LQKENI. CDR3 length: 15 residues. The CDR3 region is CASSPSTGPRNIQYL. The CDR3 DNA sequence: TGTGCCAGCTCACCCTCGACAGGGCCAAGAAACATTCAGTACCTC.